This paragraph reports one T cell receptor beta chain. Trimming pared 3 bases from V and 4 bases from J, leaving 10 bases between. The germline V gene has CDR1 SGHRS and CDR2 YFSETQ. The CDR3 has 13 residues. In the source study's methods: Estimated nucleated cell counts came from reference gene primer amplification. Produced via immunoSEQ multiplex PCR; TCRdb's table is partial and in-frame only. That table is the source of V, J and clone size, and D and trimming were worked out from the DNA. This sample yields fewer than 30,000 clones, of which 75% to 90% are seen a single time; 15% to 20% belongs to the top ten. The data derive from a study of blood T cell repertoires in COVID-19. Study as a whole: Both acute and convalescent COVID-19 samples were obtained from the United States, Italy and Spain. PBMCs, B-cell-depleted T cells, or T cells were the source of the cDNA or gDNA that made up the material.

This TCR derives from an older man with active COVID-19. V and J are TRBV5-1 and TRBJ1-1; D is uncertain. Sequenced input: peripheral blood. The CDR3 DNA reads TGCGCCAGCAGCTCTCCGGGGAGCACTGAAGCTTTCTTT. This encodes CASSSPGSTEAFF. Looking up the rest from reference TRBV5-1 and TRBJ1-1 gives the full variable domain: KAGVTQTPRYLIKTRGQQVTLSCSPISGHRSVSWYQQTPGQGLQFLFEYFSETQRNKGNFPGRFSGRQFSNSRSEMNVSTLELGDSALYLCASSSPGSTEAFFGQGTRLTVV.